The 2 T cell receptor beta chains reported below all come from one sample, sequenced in a study of Ad26.COV2.S vaccination and SARS-CoV-2 variants. Profiling relied on immunoSEQ multiplex PCR, and the TCRdb table lists in-frame clones only, not all of them. The sample lists 350,000 to 450,000 clones; 80% to 95% were seen once. Treatment given: around 19 received Ad26.COV2.S at low or high dose, single or two shots; 5 received placebo; per-sample allocation not given. At day 63 after the first vaccine or placebo injection, samples were drawn. The input for sequencing was peripheral blood, taken in a trial of Ad26.COV2.S vaccine versus placebo. The origin of the receptors is a person aged 18 to 65 who received the Ad26.COV2.S COVID-19 vaccine or a placebo.

V gene TRBV5-1 combines with J gene TRBJ1-1; TRBD1 might be the D (5 bases). V was shortened by 0 bases and J by 4 bases, with 13 bases between the two germline ends. The CDR3 length is 15 residues. CDR1 and CDR2 (germline): SGHRS, YFSETQ. As DNA, the CDR3 is TGCGCCAGCAGCTTGGGCGGGGCAGGAGGCACTGAAGCTTTCTTT. It is translated as CASSLGGAGGTEAFF.

This clone was recorded once. The chain carries TRBV7-2 and TRBJ2-7; 8 bases match TRBD2. Germline values: CDR1 SGHTA, CDR2 FQGNSA. This CDR3 region has 17 residues. The ends lost 5 bases at V and 4 bases at J; junction bases unmatched: 16. For the CDR3, the DNA is TGTGCCAGCAGCACCGGGGGGGCAGCGGGGGCCACATACGAGCAGTACTTC. As protein: CASSTGGAAGATYEQYF.